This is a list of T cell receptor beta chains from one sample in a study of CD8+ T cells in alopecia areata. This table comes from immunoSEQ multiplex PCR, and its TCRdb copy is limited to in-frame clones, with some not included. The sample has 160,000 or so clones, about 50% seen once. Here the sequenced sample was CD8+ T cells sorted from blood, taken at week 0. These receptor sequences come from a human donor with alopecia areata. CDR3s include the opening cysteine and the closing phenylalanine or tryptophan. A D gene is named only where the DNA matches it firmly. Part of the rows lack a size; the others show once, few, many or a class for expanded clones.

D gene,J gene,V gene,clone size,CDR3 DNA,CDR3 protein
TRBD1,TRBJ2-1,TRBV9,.,TGTGCCAGCAGCCCTCCGGACAGGGGAATAAACAATGAGCAGTTCTTC,CASSPPDRGINNEQFF
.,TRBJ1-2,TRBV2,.,TGTGCCAGCAGGGGCCGGGACTATGGCTACACCTTC,CASRGRDYGYTF
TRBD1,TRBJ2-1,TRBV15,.,TGTGCCACCAGCAGGGACAGGGGTCCTCCTAATGAGCAGTTCTTC,CATSRDRGPPNEQFF
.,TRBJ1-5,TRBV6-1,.,TGTGCCAGCAGTCGTCCCTATCAGCCCCAGCATTTT,CASSRPYQPQHF
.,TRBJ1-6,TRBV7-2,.,TGTGCCAGCAGCTTAGTCGTCACGGGAGGGAATTCACCCCTCCACTTT,CASSLVVTGGNSPLHF
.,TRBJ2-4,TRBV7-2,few,TGTGCCAGCAGCCCGACGAGTAGGGTTCAGTACTTC,CASSPTSRVQYF
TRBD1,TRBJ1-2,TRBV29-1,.,TGCAGCGTTACCGGGACAGGGGATGGCTACACCTTC,CSVTGTGDGYTF
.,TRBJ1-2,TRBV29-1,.,TGCAGCGTTGATGGAGGGAAGGGCATAGGGGGCTACACCTTC,CSVDGGKGIGGYTF
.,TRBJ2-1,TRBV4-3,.,TGCGCCAGCAGCCAATCCGTTCTGAATGAGCAGTTCTTC,CASSQSVLNEQFF
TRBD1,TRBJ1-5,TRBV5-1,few,TGCGCCAGCAGCCTAGGACAGGGCGATCAGCCCCAGCATTTT,CASSLGQGDQPQHF
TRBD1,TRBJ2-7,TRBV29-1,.,TGCAGCGTCACCGGGACAGTAAGCTCCTACGAGCAGTACTTC,CSVTGTVSSYEQYF
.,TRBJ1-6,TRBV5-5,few,TGTGCCAGCAGCCCAGGAGGTAGTTCAGGATCACCCCTCCACTTT,CASSPGGSSGSPLHF
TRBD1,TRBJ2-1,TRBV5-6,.,TGTGCCAGCAGCTTCAGGGGGCTTTCCTACAATGAGCAGTTCTTC,CASSFRGLSYNEQFF
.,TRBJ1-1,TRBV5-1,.,TGCGCCAGCAGCTTGGAGAGGCCGAACACTGAAGCTTTCTTT,CASSLERPNTEAFF
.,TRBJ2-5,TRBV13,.,TGTGCCAGCAGCTCTGTGACGGGAGAAGAGACCCAGTACTTC,CASSSVTGEETQYF
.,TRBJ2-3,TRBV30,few,TGTGCCTGGACAACCCAGGGGAGGGATACGCAGTATTTT,CAWTTQGRDTQYF
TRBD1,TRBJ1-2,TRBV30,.,TGTGCCTGGACCCAGGGGGGGAGAGATGGCTACACCTTC,CAWTQGGRDGYTF
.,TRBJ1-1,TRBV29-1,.,TGCAGCGTTGGTGGAACTGAAGCTTTCTTT,CSVGGTEAFF
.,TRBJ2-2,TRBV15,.,TGTGCCACCAGCAGAGACCTCAGGGAGCTTAGCACCGGGGAGCTGTTTTTT,CATSRDLRELSTGELFF
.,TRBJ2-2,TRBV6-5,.,TGTGCCAGCAGTCCTTCGGGAGACACCGGGGAGCTGTTTTTT,CASSPSGDTGELFF
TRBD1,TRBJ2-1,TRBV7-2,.,TGTGCCAGCAGCTTGGCCCCAGGCAGGGGGCTTGAGCAGTTCTTC,CASSLAPGRGLEQFF
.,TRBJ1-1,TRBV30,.,TGTGCCTGGAGTGTCGGGGATACTGAAGCTTTCTTT,CAWSVGDTEAFF
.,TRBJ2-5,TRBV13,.,TGTGCCAGCAGCTATTCGACACGGGAGACCCAGTACTTC,CASSYSTRETQYF
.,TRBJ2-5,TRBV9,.,TGTGCCAGCAGCGTAGGGGCTGGACAAGAGACCCAGTACTTC,CASSVGAGQETQYF
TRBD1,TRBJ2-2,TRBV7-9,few,TGTGCCAGCAGCTTCCCGGGACAGGGGTTGACCGGGGAGCTGTTTTTT,CASSFPGQGLTGELFF
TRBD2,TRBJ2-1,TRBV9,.,TGTGCCAGCAGCGGCAGTAGCGGGGTATCCTACAATGAGCAGTTCTTC,CASSGSSGVSYNEQFF
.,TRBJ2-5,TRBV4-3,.,TGCGCCAGCAGCCAAGGGGCATTTGGTCTCAAGACCCAGTACTTC,CASSQGAFGLKTQYF
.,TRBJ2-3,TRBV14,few,TGTGCCAGCAGCCTGGGGAGAATCACAGATACGCAGTATTTT,CASSLGRITDTQYF
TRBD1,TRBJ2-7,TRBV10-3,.,TGTGCCATCAGAGGACAGGGATACGAGCAGTACTTC,CAIRGQGYEQYF
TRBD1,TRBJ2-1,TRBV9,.,TGTGCCAGCAGCACACAGGGGGGTAGTGAGCAGTTCTTC,CASSTQGGSEQFF